The 26 T cell receptor beta chains below all came from one sample that was sequenced in a study of T cell responses to AZD1222 COVID-19 vaccine. Here immunoSEQ multiplex PCR was the method, and the copy in TCRdb shows in-frame clones only, minus some. The sample has over 45,000 clones, 80% to 90% seen once. The specimen comprised peripheral blood, sampled on day 0 of AZD1222 vaccination. The receptors come from an adult in good health.

The V call is TRBV7-2, the J call TRBJ2-2; tentatively, D is TRBD2 (6 bases). V dropped 0 bases and J dropped 8 bases, with 7 bases sitting between them. From germline, CDR1 is SGHTA and CDR2 FQGNSA. The CDR3 sequence is 13 residues long. The CDR3 region is CASSLAGGGELFF. In DNA form, the CDR3 reads TGTGCCAGCAGCTTAGCGGGGGGAGGGGAGCTGTTTTTT.

This clone was seen only a few times. J is TRBJ2-1 and V is TRBV7-9; weak D call: TRBD2 (6 bases). With 6 bases removed from V and 7 bases from J, the gap between germline ends came to 19 bases. Germline V gene lookup returns CDR1 SEHNR and CDR2 FQNEAQ (reference sequence). The CDR3 covers 15 residues. In DNA form, the CDR3 reads TGTGCCAGCAGTAAGCCATCGGGACTCCAAAATGAGCAGTTCTTC. It specifies CASSKPSGLQNEQFF.

V gene TRBV21-1 combines with J gene TRBJ1-2; the D call TRBD1 from the table was never checked on the DNA. TRBV21-1 is a known pseudogene. This CDR3 region has 16 residues. The CDR3 sequence: CASSNVVRDTNYGYTF. The CDR3 coding sequence is TGTGCCAGCAGCAATGTGGTAAGGGACACAAACTATGGCTACACCTTC.

The chain links TRBV28 to TRBJ1-2, with no clear D. The CDR3 has 17 residues. The germline CDR1 and CDR2 sequences are MDHEN and SYDVKM. V lost 4 bases to trimming and J lost 1 base, with 19 bases between them. This CDR3 is CASSSVIPSNFNYGYTF. CDR3 DNA: TGTGCCAGCAGTTCTGTGATTCCTTCTAACTTTAACTATGGCTACACCTTC.

This rearrangement joins TRBV7-9 to TRBJ1-3; maybe TRBD1 (6 bases). Germline lookup yields CDR1 SEHNR and CDR2 FQNEAQ (reference sequence). With 8 bases removed from V and 5 bases from J, the gap between germline ends came to 19 bases. The CDR3 spans 15 residues. CDR3 sequence: CASDWGGPVRNTIYF. The CDR3 DNA sequence: TGTGCCAGCGATTGGGGGGGCCCTGTCCGAAACACCATATATTTT.

The chain carries TRBV4-2 and TRBJ1-6; no clear D gene. Trimming pared 1 base from V and 9 bases from J, leaving 13 bases between. Germline lookup yields CDR1 LGHNA and CDR2 YNFKEQ. The CDR3 length is 15 residues. CDR3 loop: CASSQGRSPSSPLHF. The CDR3 nucleotides read TGTGCCAGCAGCCAAGGTCGGAGCCCCAGTTCACCCCTCCACTTT.

The rearrangement links TRBV7-9 to TRBJ2-7; no definite D call. V lost 7 bases to trimming and J lost 7 bases, with 20 bases between them. Germline CDR1 and CDR2: SEHNR and FQNEAQ (reference sequence). The CDR3 extends over 14 amino acids. The CDR3 sequence: CASTPPEVEWEQYF. CDR3 DNA sequence: TGTGCCAGCACCCCCCCGGAAGTGGAGTGGGAGCAGTACTTC.

The V and J genes are TRBV20-1 and TRBJ1-2; a possible D gene is TRBD1 (5 bases). This CDR3 region has 11 residues. The V end lost 8 bases, the J end lost 9 bases, and 16 bases lay between the germline ends. Germline CDR1 DFQATT, CDR2 SNEGSKA (reference sequence). CDR3 residues: CSTNEEGSYTF. CDR3 DNA sequence: TGCAGTACGAACGAAGAGGGGAGCTACACCTTC.

A remark on this clone: No conserved phenylalanine or tryptophan ends this CDR3, so it is likely a read error. It is unclear where the CDR3 begins or ends on the DNA, so no DNA is shown, and the CDR3 is as TCRdb lists it. CDR3 residues: CASSRDRGGYPSI. The genes are TRBV5-6 and TRBJ1-2; whether TRBD1, the table's D call, matches the DNA was not checked. Germline V gene sequence: CDR1 SGHDT, CDR2 YYEEEE. The length of the CDR3 is 13 amino acids, counting both ends.

The chain carries TRBV15 and TRBJ2-1, with 10 bases matching TRBD1. This CDR3 spans 15 amino acids. Germline lookup yields CDR1 LNHNV and CDR2 YYDKDF (reference sequence). V dropped 1 base and J dropped 6; count of bases not matched to a gene: 3. The CDR3 sequence is CATSRAGTGVNEQFF. In DNA form, the CDR3 reads TGTGCCACCAGCAGAGCAGGGACAGGGGTCAATGAGCAGTTCTTC. Full variable domain (outside the CDR3, taken from reference TRBV15 and TRBJ2-1): DAMVIQNPRYQVTQFGKPVTLSCSQTLNHNVMYWYQQKSSQAPKLLFHYYDKDFNNEADTPDNFQSRRPNTSFCFLDIRSPGLGDTAMYLCATSRAGTGVNEQFFGPGTRLTVL.

V gene TRBV6-5 combines with J gene TRBJ2-7; a weak D match, TRBD1 (6 bases). This CDR3 comprises 14 residues. Germline values: CDR1 MNHEY, CDR2 SVGAGI. V was shortened by 6 bases and J by 3 bases, with 15 bases between the two germline ends. The CDR3 spells CASRQSRGSYEQYF. The CDR3 DNA reads TGTGCCAGCAGGCAGAGCAGGGGTAGCTACGAGCAGTACTTC.

The V call is TRBV19, the J call TRBJ1-1, with D possibly being TRBD1 (5 bases). From germline, CDR1 is LNHDA and CDR2 SQIVND (reference sequence). The CDR3 totals 15 residues. Trimming pared 7 bases from V and 2 bases from J, leaving 17 bases between. The CDR3 nucleotides are TGTGCCAGTACCAACGACAGATCTTTAAACACTGAAGCTTTCTTT. It is translated as CASTNDRSLNTEAFF.

V is TRBV19 and J is TRBJ2-5; a weak D match, TRBD2 (5 bases). With 4 bases removed from V and 2 bases from J, the gap between germline ends came to 14 bases. The CDR3 length is 15 residues. Germline CDR1 and CDR2: LNHDA and SQIVND (reference sequence). The CDR3 spells CASSTPAVGQETQYF. The CDR3 coding sequence is TGTGCCAGTAGTACCCCAGCGGTGGGGCAAGAGACCCAGTACTTC. Drawing the rest from reference TRBV19 and TRBJ2-5, the complete variable domain is DGGITQSPKYLFRKEGQNVTLSCEQNLNHDAMYWYRQDPGQGLRLIYYSQIVNDFQKGDIAEGYSVSREKKESFPLTVTSAQKNPTAFYLCASSTPAVGQETQYFGPGTRLLVL.

This rearrangement joins TRBV19 to TRBJ1-5; 10 nucleotides agree with TRBD1. Trimming cost V 10 bases and J 7 bases; bases outside gene matches: 7. Germline V gene lookup returns CDR1 LNHDA and CDR2 SQIVND (reference sequence). This CDR3 region has 13 residues. The CDR3: CATRGQGRQPQHF. In DNA form, the CDR3 reads TGTGCCACCCGGGGACAGGGGCGCCAGCCCCAGCATTTT. The full variable domain, rest sourced from reference TRBV19 and TRBJ1-5, is DGGITQSPKYLFRKEGQNVTLSCEQNLNHDAMYWYRQDPGQGLRLIYYSQIVNDFQKGDIAEGYSVSREKKESFPLTVTSAQKNPTAFYLCATRGQGRQPQHFGDGTRLSIL.

This clone was seen a single time. V and J are TRBV4-2 and TRBJ1-4, with TRBD1 identical over 7 bases. With V trimmed by 0 bases and J by 8 bases, 9 bases remained unmatched. The CDR3 runs to 16 residues. From germline, CDR1 is LGHNA and CDR2 YNFKEQ. CDR3 loop: CASSQEARDRREKLFF. The CDR3 DNA reads as TGTGCCAGCAGCCAAGAGGCTCGGGACAGAAGGGAAAAACTGTTTTTT.

With regard to this clone: One junction end disagrees with the germline gene, perhaps due to a read error. The chain employs TRBV28 and TRBJ1-5; D uncertain. Germline CDR1 is MDHEN and CDR2 is SYDVKM. This CDR3 is built from 11 residues. CDR3 nucleotide sequence: TGTGCCAGCAGTTCGGCCGGGAGTACGGATTTT. Translation gives CASSSAGSTDF.

This clone was detected only once. The chain is built from TRBV7-9 and TRBJ2-3; no definite D call. The V end was cut by 0 bases, the J end by 1 base, with 14 bases between. This CDR3 has 17 residues. Germline assignment: CDR1 SEHNR and CDR2 FQNEAQ (reference sequence). In DNA form, the CDR3 reads TGTGCCAGCAGCTTAGCGCCACACGGAAGGGGCACAGATACGCAGTATTTT. This codes for CASSLAPHGRGTDTQYF.

The rearrangement uses TRBV12-3 or TRBV12-4 and TRBJ1-1; TRBD1 might be the D (5 bases). Deletions cut 5 bases from V and 3 bases from J, with 10 bases between. The CDR3 is 13 amino acids. This chain's CDR3 is CASSQTGHTEAFF. CDR3 coding DNA: TGTGCCAGCAGTCAGACGGGACACACTGAAGCTTTCTTT.

The J gene is TRBJ2-7, the V gene TRBV2, with a tentative D call TRBD1 (5 bases). Germline assignment: CDR1 SNHLY and CDR2 FYNNEI. V lost 7 bases to trimming and J lost 3 bases, with 10 bases between them. CDR3 length equals 12 residues. This CDR3 reads CASTSRDYEQYF. CDR3 sequence (DNA): TGTGCCAGCACCAGCAGGGACTACGAGCAGTACTTC.

The rearrangement uses TRBV13 and TRBJ1-6, with D hard to call. The CDR3 runs 17 residues. V was trimmed by 6 bases and J by 6 bases, leaving 21 bases between them. Germline V gene data show CDR1 as PRHDT and CDR2 as FYEKMQ (reference sequence). This CDR3 reads CASSSTRLRSLNSPLHF. Here the CDR3 DNA reads TGTGCCAGCAGTTCTACCCGACTCAGGAGTCTTAATTCACCCCTCCACTTT.

The V and J genes are TRBV20-1 and TRBJ1-5, with no clear D. Germline-derived CDR1 and CDR2 are DFQATT and SNEGSKA (reference sequence). The CDR3 covers 15 residues. The V end lost 3 bases, the J end lost 3 bases, and 15 bases lay between the germline ends. The CDR3 is CSASSPHTLNQPQHF. In DNA form, the CDR3 reads TGCAGTGCTAGTAGCCCCCACACCCTCAATCAGCCCCAGCATTTT.

V and J are TRBV3-1 (or the pseudogene TRBV3-2) and TRBJ2-7; 10 nucleotides align to TRBD1. CDR3 size: 16 residues. In germline, CDR1 is LGHDT, CDR2 YNNKEL (reference sequence). V lost 0 bases, J lost 3 bases, and 5 bases stayed unmatched. The CDR3 spells CASSQDWTGGSYEQYF. CDR3 in DNA: TGTGCCAGCAGCCAAGATTGGACAGGGGGAAGCTACGAGCAGTACTTC.

This clone turned up a few times. The chain recombines TRBV6-5 with TRBJ2-7, with D perhaps TRBD1 (5 bases). Germline loops: CDR1 MNHEY, CDR2 SVGAGI. The CDR3 is made up of 13 amino acids. The germline V and J ends were trimmed by 6 bases and 1 base, with 10 bases remaining between them. CDR3 in DNA: TGTGCCAGCAGACTGACAGATTCCTACGAGCAGTACTTC. Protein sequence: CASRLTDSYEQYF.

The chain is built from TRBV7-9 and TRBJ1-1; the D gene is possibly TRBD1 (5 bases). The V gene's germline CDR1 is SEHNR and CDR2 FQNEAQ (reference sequence). V lost 5 bases and J 12 bases, leaving 19 bases between the germline ends. This CDR3 is 13 amino acids long. The CDR3 DNA reads TGTGCCAGCAGCCAACCCCCCGGGGGGGAGCCTTTCTTT. This codes for CASSQPPGGEPFF.

This chain uses TRBV5-6 with TRBJ1-3; the D is unclear. The CDR3 is 12 amino acids. The germline V gene has CDR1 SGHDT and CDR2 YYEEEE. V was trimmed by 4 bases and J by 5 bases, leaving 7 bases between them. As DNA, the CDR3 is TGTGCCAGCAGCACAATGAGAAACACCATATATTTT. This codes for CASSTMRNTIYF.

The J gene is TRBJ2-1, the V gene TRBV27; 8 bases are shared with TRBD2. Germline trimming cut 5 bases from V and 5 bases from J; bases unmatched to any gene: 8. This CDR3 region has 15 residues. Germline loops: CDR1 MNHEY, CDR2 SMNVEV (reference sequence). This CDR3 reads CASSPTSGGHNEQFF. The CDR3 nucleotides read TGTGCCAGCAGTCCCACGAGCGGGGGTCACAATGAGCAGTTCTTC.